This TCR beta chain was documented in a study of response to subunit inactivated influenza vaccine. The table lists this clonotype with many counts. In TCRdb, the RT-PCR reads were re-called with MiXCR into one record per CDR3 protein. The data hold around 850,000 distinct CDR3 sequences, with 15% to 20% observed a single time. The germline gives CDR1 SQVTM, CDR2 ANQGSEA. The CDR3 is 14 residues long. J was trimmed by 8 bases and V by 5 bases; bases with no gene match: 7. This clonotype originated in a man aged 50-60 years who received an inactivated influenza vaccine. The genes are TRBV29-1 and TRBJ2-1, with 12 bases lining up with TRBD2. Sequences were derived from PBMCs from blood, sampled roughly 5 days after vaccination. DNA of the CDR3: TGCAGCGTTTCGACTAGCGGGAGCATCTATGAGCAGTTCTTC. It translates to CSVSTSGSIYEQFF.